This T cell receptor (beta chain) is drawn from a study of blood T cell repertoires in COVID-19. Trimming at V came to 0 bases and at J to 5 bases, leaving 6 bases not matched to a gene. The length of the CDR3 is 15 residues. Germline V gene data show CDR1 as MNHNY and CDR2 as SVGAGI (reference sequence). In the authors' workflow: Estimation of nucleated cell counts relied on the amplification of reference gene primers. Measured with immunoSEQ multiplex PCR; TCRdb has only the in-frame clones, and not every one. V, J and clone size were drawn from that table, and D and trimming were deduced from the DNA. The sample gives 100,000 to 120,000 clones, 72% of which show up once; under 10% is in the top ten.

This receptor was taken from a woman aged 55-70 years with acute or convalescent COVID-19. V gene TRBV6-6 combines with J gene TRBJ2-5; 7 nucleotides match TRBD1. The source material was peripheral blood. The CDR3 here is CASSYSKGAMETQYF. CDR3 nucleotide sequence: TGTGCCAGCAGTTACTCGAAGGGGGCGATGGAGACCCAGTACTTC.